The 17 T cell receptor beta chains presented below share a single source sample, sequenced in a study of graft-versus-host responses after intestinal transplantation (dated by TCRdb to the early 2020s). The protocol used for the library was the immunoSEQ multiplex PCR assay. The table was pulled from immuneACCESS by TCRdb, which kept in-frame rearrangements only. Such tables lose some clones; where checked, under half of the loss comes from unresolved V genes, and the rest has no known cause. The sample has 98,000 or so clones on record, approximately 85% of them singletons. More than 1.4% of the sample goes to the ten largest clones. Material: PBMCs, obtained 255 days after intestinal transplant. The source of these receptors is a human patient who received an intestinal transplant, so some T cells may come from the graft donor.

The CDR3 nucleotides read TGTGCCAGCAGCGAACAGGGAACAGATACGCAGTATTTT. Its protein is CASSEQGTDTQYF. The V and J genes are TRBV7-3 and TRBJ2-3, with D maybe TRBD1 (6 bases). V shed 5 bases and J shed 3 bases, with 9 bases lying between them. CDR3 size: 13 residues. CDR1 SGHTA and CDR2 FQGTGA come from the germline V gene.

For this clone: This specimen includes other DNA sequences encoding the same CDR3. The gene calls are TRBV11-2 and TRBJ1-1, with D perhaps matching TRBD1 (5 bases). The CDR3 is made up of 13 amino acids. V dropped 4 bases and J dropped 1 base, with 7 bases sitting between them. From germline, CDR1 is SGHAT and CDR2 FQNNGV. The CDR3 region is CASSSTGNTEAFF. CDR3 coding DNA: TGTGCCAGCAGCTCTACAGGGAACACTGAAGCTTTCTTT.

This chain joins TRBV6-1 and TRBJ1-1; D may be TRBD1 (5 bases). Germline CDR1 MNHNS, CDR2 SASEGT. The CDR3 spans 14 residues. The V end was cut by 2 bases, the J end by 0 bases, with 7 bases between. The CDR3 loop is CASSEIRVNTEAFF. For the CDR3, the DNA is TGTGCCAGCAGTGAAATCAGGGTGAACACTGAAGCTTTCTTT.

The chain carries TRBV5-1 and TRBJ1-1, with D tentatively TRBD1 (5 bases). Germline CDR1 is SGHRS and CDR2 is YFSETQ. This CDR3 has 16 residues. Deletions cut 4 bases from V and 0 bases from J, with 16 bases between. This chain's CDR3 is CASSPRGGNMNTEAFF. CDR3 bases: TGCGCCAGCAGCCCACGCGGGGGGAACATGAACACTGAAGCTTTCTTT.

The chain carries TRBV30 and TRBJ1-2; no reliable D call. The ends were cut back, 1 base at V and 0 bases at J, with 15 bases in the middle. In germline, CDR1 is GTSNPN, CDR2 SVGIG (reference sequence). CDR3 length equals 16 residues. CDR3 bases: TGTGCCTGGAGTGGGGAAGGCCGTAGGCCTAACTATGGCTACACCTTC. Its protein product is CAWSGEGRRPNYGYTF. The whole variable domain, remainder taken from reference TRBV30 and TRBJ1-2, is SQTIHQWPATLVQPVGSPLSLECTVEGTSNPNLYWYRQAAGRGLQLLFYSVGIGQISSEVPQNLSASRPQDRQFILSSKKLLLSDSGFYLCAWSGEGRRPNYGYTFGSGTRLTVV.

The chain employs TRBV5-6 and TRBJ2-7, with TRBD2 identical over 14 bases. V trimming: 4 bases; J trimming: 2 bases; junction bases outside the gene matches: 2. Germline CDR1 SGHDT, CDR2 YYEEEE. CDR3 size: 15 residues. Written as DNA, the CDR3 is TGTGCCAGCAGCCGGGGACTAGCGGGGGCCTACGAGCAGTACGTC. It yields the protein CASSRGLAGAYEQYV.

J is TRBJ2-7 and V is TRBV7-8; 9 nucleotides agree with TRBD2. V trimming: 1 base; J trimming: 6 bases; junction bases outside the gene matches: 7. The CDR3 runs to 15 residues. Germline lookup yields CDR1 SGHVS and CDR2 FQNEAQ. CDR3 in amino acids: CASSLDGGRAPEQYF. The CDR3 bases are TGTGCCAGCAGCTTAGACGGCGGGAGGGCTCCCGAGCAGTACTTC.

The chain uses TRBV6-6 and TRBJ2-1; TRBD2 matches 12 bases. CDR3 size: 15 residues. Germline CDR1 and CDR2: MNHNY and SVGAGI (reference sequence). The J segment lost 6 bases and the V segment lost 2 bases, leaving 2 bases of the junction unmatched. The CDR3, as DNA: TGTGCCAGCAGTTACCCGACTAGCGGGGGCAATGAGCAGTTCTTC. It yields the protein CASSYPTSGGNEQFF.

This sequence joins TRBV10-3 and TRBJ1-6; the D gene is possibly TRBD1 (5 bases). Germline-derived CDR1 and CDR2 are ENHRY and SYGVKD. CDR3 length: 15 amino acids. V gave up 0 bases and J gave up 9 bases, with 12 bases separating them. CDR3 amino acids: CAISESGRGISPLHF. DNA for the CDR3: TGTGCCATCAGTGAGTCTGGCCGGGGGATTTCACCCCTCCACTTT.

V and J are TRBV10-3 and TRBJ1-5, with TRBD1 as a possible D gene (5 bases). The V end lost 3 bases, the J end lost 3 bases, and 9 bases lay between the germline ends. This CDR3 has 14 amino acids. CDR1 is ENHRY and CDR2 is SYGVKD in the germline V gene. For the CDR3, the DNA is TGTGCCATCAGTGATGCAGGGAACAATCAGCCCCAGCATTTT. Its protein is CAISDAGNNQPQHF.

The genes are TRBV4-1 and TRBJ1-2, with D maybe TRBD1 (6 bases). V was clipped by 0 bases and J by 8 bases, with 10 bases between them. Germline CDR1 and CDR2: MGHRA and YSYEKL. This CDR3 spans 13 amino acids. The CDR3 DNA is TGCGCCAGCAGCCAAGATCGTGGGACAGGCTACACCTTC. It is translated as CASSQDRGTGYTF.

The count of this clone is one. This chain uses TRBV28 with TRBJ1-3; unclear D gene. Germline CDR1 and CDR2: MDHEN and SYDVKM. The CDR3 contains 18 residues. V lost 4 bases and J 0 bases, leaving 19 bases between the germline ends. This CDR3 reads CASSSVFMNGSSGNTIYF. The CDR3 coding sequence is TGTGCCAGCAGTTCGGTATTCATGAACGGGAGCTCTGGAAACACCATATATTTT. The variable domain in full, with the rest retrieved from reference TRBV28 and TRBJ1-3, is DVKVTQSSRYLVKRTGEKVFLECVQDMDHENMFWYRQDPGLGLRLIYFSYDVKMKEKGDIPEGYSVSREKKERFSLILESASTNQTSMYLCASSSVFMNGSSGNTIYFGEGSWLTVV.

This clone appeared once. This same CDR3 is encoded by further DNA sequences in the sample. The chain uses TRBV27 and TRBJ2-1; TRBD2 agrees at 9 bases. Germline V lookup: CDR1 MNHEY, CDR2 SMNVEV (reference sequence). The CDR3 runs 14 residues. V lost 6 bases and J lost 6; bases outside the gene matches: 6. The CDR3 reads CASSPIAGANEQFF. The CDR3 bases are TGTGCCAGCAGCCCAATAGCGGGAGCCAATGAGCAGTTCTTC.

J is TRBJ1-4 and V is TRBV4-1; TRBD1 matches 7 bases. The CDR3 consists of 14 residues. With 4 bases clipped from V and 5 bases from J, the junction kept 4 bases outside the gene matches. Germline CDR1 and CDR2: MGHRA and YSYEKL. CDR3 sequence reads: CASSRQGTNEKLFF. CDR3 DNA: TGCGCCAGCAGCCGACAGGGTACAAATGAAAAACTGTTTTTT.

The V call is TRBV6-6, the J call TRBJ1-1; unclear D gene. The CDR3 totals 14 residues. The V and J ends lost 4 bases and 5 bases respectively, with 14 bases between them. Germline loops: CDR1 MNHNY, CDR2 SVGAGI (reference sequence). The CDR3 sequence: CASSSPTSGTEAFF. CDR3 nucleotide sequence: TGTGCCAGCAGTTCCCCGACGTCGGGAACTGAAGCTTTCTTT.

In its sample, this clone was seen once. The genes are TRBV10-3 and TRBJ2-5; 8 bases agree with TRBD2. The germline V gene has CDR1 ENHRY and CDR2 SYGVKD. This CDR3 is built from 11 residues. The trim removed 9 bases at V and 4 bases at J, leaving 1 base unmatched. The chain's CDR3 is CAIRGGETQYF. CDR3 sequence (DNA): TGTGCCATACGGGGGGGAGAGACCCAGTACTTC.

This sequence joins TRBV9 and TRBJ1-2, with TRBD1 matching over 8 bases. V gave up 0 bases and J gave up 7 bases; unmatched junction bases: 5. CDR1 and CDR2 (germline): SGDLS, YYNGEE. There are 14 residues in the CDR3. CDR3 loop: CASSVGTGQGGYTF. In DNA, the CDR3 is TGTGCCAGCAGCGTAGGGACAGGGCAGGGTGGCTACACCTTC. The variable domain in full, with the rest retrieved from reference TRBV9 and TRBJ1-2, is DSGVTQTPKHLITATGQRVTLRCSPRSGDLSVYWYQQSLDQGLQFLIQYYNGEERAKGNILERFSAQQFPDLHSELNLSSLELGDSALYFCASSVGTGQGGYTFGSGTRLTVV.